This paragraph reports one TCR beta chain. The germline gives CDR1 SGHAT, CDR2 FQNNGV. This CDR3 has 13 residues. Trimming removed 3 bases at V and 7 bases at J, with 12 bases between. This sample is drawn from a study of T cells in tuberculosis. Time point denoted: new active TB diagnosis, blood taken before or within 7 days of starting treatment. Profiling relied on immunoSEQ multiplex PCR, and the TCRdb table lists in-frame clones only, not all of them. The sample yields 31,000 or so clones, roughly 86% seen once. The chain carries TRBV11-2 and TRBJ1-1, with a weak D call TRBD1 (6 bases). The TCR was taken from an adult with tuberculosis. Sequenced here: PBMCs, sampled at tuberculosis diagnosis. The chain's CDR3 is CASSLDSLYEAFF. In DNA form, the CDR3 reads TGTGCCAGCAGCTTGGACAGCCTATATGAAGCTTTCTTT.